These 19 T cell receptor beta chains came from one sample sequenced in a study of blood T cells in healthy people across ages. The use of a sample-barcoded 5' primer and a J-beta primer mix characterized a second PCR of about 7 to 12 cycles. A single record per CDR3 protein comes from TCRdb applying MiXCR to the 5' RACE reads. The data contain 800,000 or so distinct CDR3 sequences, less than 60% of them singletons. The sequenced sample consisted of blood. These receptors originate from an elderly man in good health.

The chain uses TRBV7-2 and TRBJ2-3, with 9 bases that match TRBD2. The germline V gene has CDR1 SGHTA and CDR2 FQGNSA. The length of the CDR3 is 17 residues. V lost 5 bases and J lost 3; bases outside the gene matches: 12. CDR3 DNA sequence: TGTGCCAGCAGCCCATCCTCAGCGGGAGGAGGTACAGATACGCAGTATTTT. Encoded protein: CASSPSSAGGGTDTQYF.

The chain recombines TRBV13 with TRBJ2-5; a weak D match, TRBD1 (5 bases). The V gene's germline CDR1 is PRHDT and CDR2 FYEKMQ (reference sequence). The CDR3 has 15 residues. V lost 0 bases and J 5 bases, leaving 13 bases between the germline ends. The DNA of the CDR3 is TGTGCCAGCAGCTTAGGCAGTCAGGGTCTTGAGACCCAGTACTTC. Protein sequence: CASSLGSQGLETQYF.

This clonotype has more than one count but fewer than ten. V and J are TRBV11-3 and TRBJ2-1; D uncertain. Germline V lookup: CDR1 SGHNT, CDR2 YENEEA. Trimming took 4 bases from V and 4 from J, leaving 17 bases between them. CDR3 length: 16 residues. The CDR3, as DNA: TGTGCCAGCAGCTCCGCTCTCGGCGGAGATTACAATGAGCAGTTCTTC. Its translation is CASSSALGGDYNEQFF. Based on the CDR3 plus reference TRBV11-3 and TRBJ2-1, the full variable domain is EAGVVQSPRYKIIEKKQPVAFWCNPISGHNTLYWYLQNLGQGPELLIRYENEEAVDDSQLPKDRFSAERLKGVDSTLKIQPAELGDSAVYLCASSSALGGDYNEQFFGPGTRLTVL.

The V gene is TRBV20-1, the J gene TRBJ2-7, with 7 nucleotides matching TRBD1. Trimming at V came to 6 bases and at J to 1 base, leaving 9 bases not matched to a gene. This CDR3 region has 14 residues. Germline values: CDR1 DFQATT, CDR2 SNEGSKA (reference sequence). CDR3 protein: CSAQRQGVSYEQYF. CDR3 nucleotides: TGCAGTGCACAACGACAGGGAGTTTCCTACGAGCAGTACTTC.

The chain has TRBV18 and TRBJ2-7; 7 bases align to TRBD1. With V trimmed by 5 bases and J by 3 bases, 7 bases remained unmatched. CDR3 length equals 14 residues. Germline V gene data show CDR1 as KGHSH and CDR2 as LQKENI. As DNA, the CDR3 is TGTGCCAGCTCAGAACAGGGGACAGTCTACGAGCAGTACTTC. Amino acids: CASSEQGTVYEQYF.

This clonotype was seen a handful of times. The rearrangement uses TRBV11-2 and TRBJ2-1; possibly TRBD2 for D (5 bases). The CDR3 is made up of 14 amino acids. The V and J ends lost 3 bases and 9 bases respectively, with 15 bases between them. Germline values: CDR1 SGHAT, CDR2 FQNNGV. The CDR3, as DNA: TGTGCCAGCAGCTTGGTCCGGGAATTGGGTGAGCAGTTCTTC. Its protein product is CASSLVRELGEQFF. Based on the CDR3 plus reference TRBV11-2 and TRBJ2-1, the full variable domain is EAGVAQSPRYKIIEKRQSVAFWCNPISGHATLYWYQQILGQGPKLLIQFQNNGVVDDSQLPKDRFSAERLKGVDSTLKIQPAKLEDSAVYLCASSLVRELGEQFFGPGTRLTVL.

The chain employs TRBV15 and TRBJ2-7, with 9 bases identical to TRBD1. The CDR3 runs 17 residues. Per the germline V gene, CDR1 is LNHNV and CDR2 is YYDKDF (reference sequence). The trim removed 1 base at V and 2 bases at J, leaving 9 bases unmatched. CDR3 in DNA: TGTGCCACCAGCAGAGCCCGGGGGACAGGGATTCCCTACGAGCAGTACTTC. Its protein is CATSRARGTGIPYEQYF.

In its sample, this clonotype was seen a few times. The chain recombines TRBV2 with TRBJ1-4; D is uncertain. V dropped 8 bases and J dropped 0 bases, with 10 bases sitting between them. The CDR3 has 14 residues. Germline CDR1 and CDR2: SNHLY and FYNNEI. CDR3 DNA: TGTGCCAGCCGTTACATCGCAACTAATGAAAAACTGTTTTTT. Its translation is CASRYIATNEKLFF.

This sequence joins TRBV27 and TRBJ1-3; D may be TRBD1 (5 bases). CDR3 length equals 13 residues. Trimming removed 6 bases at V and 0 bases at J, with 6 bases between. Germline loops: CDR1 MNHEY, CDR2 SMNVEV (reference sequence). The CDR3 nucleotides are TGTGCCAGCAGGACAGCCTCTGGAAACACCATATATTTT. Amino acids: CASRTASGNTIYF.

This clonotype has more than one count but fewer than ten. The chain employs TRBV5-1 and TRBJ2-4; D may be TRBD2 (6 bases). Germline assignment: CDR1 SGHRS and CDR2 YFSETQ. The CDR3 totals 12 residues. V was shortened by 3 bases and J by 6 bases, with 7 bases between the two germline ends. As DNA, the CDR3 is TGCGCCAGCAGCTCGGAGGGAAACATTCAGTACTTC. Its protein product is CASSSEGNIQYF.

This clonotype was observed a handful of times. J is TRBJ2-3 and V is TRBV29-1, with D possibly matching TRBD2 (6 bases). With 6 bases removed from V and 5 bases from J, the gap between germline ends came to 15 bases. The CDR3 length is 13 residues. CDR1 is SQVTM and CDR2 is ANQGSEA in the germline V gene. The CDR3 coding sequence is TGCAGCGTCCTCCCGGGACTCGGAGATACGCAGTATTTT. This translates into CSVLPGLGDTQYF.

The J gene is TRBJ2-7, the V gene TRBV20-1, with a tentative D call TRBD1 (6 bases). Judging by the DNA end, TRBJ2-1 fits better; the J call may be wrong. Looked up from germline, CDR1 is DFQATT and CDR2 is SNEGSKA (reference sequence). This CDR3 is built from 13 residues. CDR3 region: CSARGSGTHEQFF. CDR3 DNA: TGCAGTGCTAGAGGCTCCGGGACACACGAGCAGTTCTTC.

CDR3 region: CASSILPGLESEQYF. In DNA form, the CDR3 reads TGTGCCAGCAGCATCCTCCCGGGACTAGAATCCGAGCAGTACTTC. J is TRBJ2-7 and V is TRBV7-9, with TRBD2 matching over 8 bases. This CDR3 spans 15 amino acids. CDR1 SEHNR and CDR2 FQNEAQ come from the germline V gene (reference sequence). Trimming cost V 5 bases and J 6 bases; bases outside gene matches: 12.

In its sample, this clonotype was seen many times. The chain recombines TRBV29-1 with TRBJ2-1; TRBD2 matches 8 bases. The CDR3 runs 15 residues. With V trimmed by 4 bases and J by 4 bases, 9 bases remained unmatched. Germline lookup yields CDR1 SQVTM and CDR2 ANQGSEA. CDR3 amino acids: CSVGRLAGQYNEQFF. The CDR3, as DNA: TGCAGCGTTGGCCGTCTAGCGGGTCAGTACAATGAGCAGTTCTTC.

Details on this clonotype: A much larger clone sits a single nucleotide away, making a read error possible. This chain joins TRBV7-9 and TRBJ2-1, with D hard to call. The CDR3 length is 12 residues. CDR1 SEHNR and CDR2 FQNEAQ come from the germline V gene (reference sequence). V shed 6 bases and J shed 7 bases, with 10 bases lying between them. In DNA, the CDR3 is TGTGCCAGCAGAAGAGTACAGAATGAGCAGTTCTTC. It yields the protein CASRRVQNEQFF.

The chain combines TRBV15 with TRBJ2-5; D unclear. Germline V gene data show CDR1 as LNHNV and CDR2 as YYDKDF (reference sequence). The CDR3 has 13 amino acids. Trimming shortened V by 6 bases and J by 5 bases, and 13 bases separated the two germline ends. CDR3 coding DNA: TGTGCCACCAGTGTAGTTAGGTTCGAGACCCAGTACTTC. The encoded protein is CATSVVRFETQYF.

With respect to this clonotype: Possible read error: a much larger clone is one base away. DNA for the CDR3: TGTGCCAGCAGCTCAAGCGGGGTCCAAGAGACCCAGTTCTTC. Protein sequence: CASSSSGVQETQFF. This chain joins TRBV7-2 and TRBJ2-5; 7 nucleotides line up with TRBD2. The J call is in doubt because the DNA end fits TRBJ2-1 better. CDR3 length equals 14 residues. Germline CDR1 is SGHTA and CDR2 is FQGNSA.

This clonotype was observed a handful of times. The chain has TRBV20-1 and TRBJ2-7; 8 nucleotides line up with TRBD1. CDR1 is DFQATT, CDR2 SNEGSKA, per germline (reference sequence). Germline trimming cut 5 bases from V and 3 bases from J; bases unmatched to any gene: 6. CDR3 size: 13 residues. CDR3 residues: CSALTGADYEQYF. The DNA of the CDR3 is TGCAGTGCTTTGACAGGGGCCGACTACGAGCAGTACTTC.

V usage is TRBV2 and J usage is TRBJ2-5; D might be TRBD1 or TRBD2, each matching 5 bases. Germline loops: CDR1 SNHLY, CDR2 FYNNEI. The CDR3 is 13 residues long. Trimming took 4 bases from V and 5 from J, leaving 11 bases between them. The CDR3 spells CASSVVWGETQYF. The CDR3 DNA follows: TGTGCCAGCAGTGTCGTGTGGGGGGAGACCCAGTACTTC. The full variable domain, rest sourced from reference TRBV2 and TRBJ2-5, is EPEVTQTPSHQVTQMGQEVILRCVPISNHLYFYWYRQILGQKVEFLVSFYNNEISEKSEIFDDQFSVERPDGSNFTLKIRSTKLEDSAMYFCASSVVWGETQYFGPGTRLLVL.